The 20 T cell receptor beta chains given below trace back to one sample, sequenced in a study of T cells in Graves' hyperthyroidism and ophthalmopathy. Amplification targeted TCR beta CDR3 regions from RNA transcripts. TCR CDR3 underwent first-round RT-PCR with the HTBI primer set. TCRdb fed the multiplex PCR reads into MiXCR, producing one record per CDR3 protein. The sample includes fewer than 650,000 distinct CDR3 sequences, roughly 15% of them seen just once. Input material: blood. All receptors come from a woman aged 40 to 49 with Graves' hyperthyroidism.

This chain connects TRBV19 to TRBJ2-4; 9 bases map to TRBD2. The J segment lost 1 base and the V segment lost 5 bases, leaving 9 bases of the junction unmatched. Germline V lookup: CDR1 LNHDA, CDR2 SQIVND (reference sequence). The CDR3 spans 17 residues. CDR3 sequence: CASSRTGSGRAKNIQYF. The DNA of the CDR3 is TGTGCCAGTAGTCGGACGGGGAGCGGGAGGGCCAAAAACATTCAGTACTTC.

This clonotype was seen many times. J is TRBJ2-1 and V is TRBV20-1; 9 nucleotides align to TRBD2. CDR3 size: 15 residues. J was trimmed by 7 bases and V by 5 bases; bases with no gene match: 12. CDR1 DFQATT and CDR2 SNEGSKA come from the germline V gene (reference sequence). The CDR3 DNA reads TGCAGTGCTCAGCCACCGGGACTAGCTCGGAATGAGCAGTTCTTC. Protein sequence: CSAQPPGLARNEQFF.

This clonotype showed up many times. V usage is TRBV7-8 and J usage is TRBJ1-1; tentatively, D is TRBD1 (6 bases). Trimming stripped 3 bases from V and 4 bases from J, with 15 bases between. Per the germline V gene, CDR1 is SGHVS and CDR2 is FQNEAQ. This CDR3 has 15 amino acids. DNA of the CDR3: TGTGCCAGCAGCTTGTACAGGGTTTCGGTCACTGAAGCTTTCTTT. Encoded protein: CASSLYRVSVTEAFF.

This clonotype was observed at least ten times. The gene calls are TRBV7-2 and TRBJ2-3; D tentatively fits TRBD1 or TRBD2 (5 bases each). Trimming pared 3 bases from V and 3 bases from J, leaving 10 bases between. Germline loops: CDR1 SGHTA, CDR2 FQGNSA. This CDR3 has 14 amino acids. The DNA of the CDR3 is TGTGCCAGCAGCTTTTATTGGGGGACAGATACGCAGTATTTT. It codes for CASSFYWGTDTQYF.

This clonotype has only a few counts. This chain uses TRBV20-1 with TRBJ2-3; D unresolved. V was pared by 0 bases and J by 5 bases, with 9 bases between. The CDR3 covers 13 residues. The germline CDR1 and CDR2 sequences are DFQATT and SNEGSKA (reference sequence). For the CDR3, the DNA is TGCAGTGCTAGAGATTTCGGCGAAGATACGCAGTATTTT. It codes for CSARDFGEDTQYF.

The chain combines TRBV19 with TRBJ2-5, with D perhaps TRBD2 (6 bases). CDR3 length: 15 amino acids. Germline loops: CDR1 LNHDA, CDR2 SQIVND (reference sequence). Trimming removed 3 bases from V and 5 bases from J, with 16 bases in between. This chain's CDR3 is CASSISGSQWETQYF. The CDR3 DNA reads TGTGCCAGTAGTATTTCCGGGAGTCAGTGGGAGACCCAGTACTTC.

This clonotype has at least ten counts. This chain uses TRBV20-1 with TRBJ2-1; 8 bases agree with TRBD2. In germline, CDR1 is DFQATT, CDR2 SNEGSKA (reference sequence). The CDR3 runs 16 residues. Trimming cost V 1 base and J 3 bases; bases outside gene matches: 8. In nucleotides, the CDR3 is TGCAGTGCTAGAGTCCGCGGGGGGCGTCTCTACAATGAGCAGTTCTTC. Protein: CSARVRGGRLYNEQFF.

This clonotype came up many times. The CDR3 loop reads CSAPYRLAGLTDTQYF. In nucleotides, the CDR3 is TGCAGTGCTCCTTATAGACTAGCGGGACTAACAGATACGCAGTATTTT. This rearrangement joins TRBV20-1 to TRBJ2-3; 11 nucleotides agree with TRBD2. The ends lost 5 bases at V and 3 bases at J; junction bases unmatched: 10. The CDR3 length is 16 residues. Looked up from germline, CDR1 is DFQATT and CDR2 is SNEGSKA (reference sequence).

This clonotype was observed at least ten times. The CDR3, as DNA: TGTGCCAGCAGGGACACAGGGGGCGCAGGGGTGGACACCATATATTTT. This sequence encodes CASRDTGGAGVDTIYF. The genes are TRBV6-1 and TRBJ1-3, with TRBD1 matching over 9 bases. The CDR3 has 16 amino acids. CDR1 and CDR2 (germline): MNHNS, SASEGT. V lost 6 bases, J lost 8 bases, and 14 bases stayed unmatched.

The table lists this clonotype with many counts. This chain uses TRBV2 with TRBJ1-5, with a possible D match to TRBD1 (5 bases). CDR1 is SNHLY and CDR2 is FYNNEI in the germline V gene. The ends were cut back, 4 bases at V and 7 bases at J, with 11 bases in the middle. CDR3 size: 13 residues. The CDR3 loop reads CASSGGGTQPQHF. CDR3 in DNA: TGTGCCAGCAGTGGAGGAGGGACGCAGCCCCAGCATTTT.

V gene TRBV10-1 combines with J gene TRBJ2-4; tentatively, D is TRBD2 (5 bases). The CDR3 consists of 14 residues. The germline V gene encodes CDR1 WNHNN and CDR2 SYGVQD (reference sequence). Deletions cut 2 bases from V and 4 bases from J, with 9 bases between. The CDR3 nucleotides are TGCGCCAGCAGTGAGGGTAGCGCTAAAAACATTCAGTACTTC. Protein product: CASSEGSAKNIQYF.

This chain connects TRBV20-1 to TRBJ1-3, with D unclear. Germline V gives CDR1 DFQATT, CDR2 SNEGSKA (reference sequence). With 2 bases removed from V and 0 bases from J, the gap between germline ends came to 8 bases. There are 14 residues in the CDR3. This CDR3 reads CSARPGSSGNTIYF. The CDR3 nucleotides are TGCAGTGCTAGACCTGGATCCTCTGGAAACACCATATATTTT.

This clonotype showed up many times. The chain uses TRBV10-3 and TRBJ2-7, with TRBD2 identical over 11 bases. The CDR3 is made up of 15 amino acids. Germline V gene sequence: CDR1 ENHRY, CDR2 SYGVKD. The ends lost 2 bases at V and 4 bases at J; junction bases unmatched: 4. The CDR3 bases are TGTGCCATCAGTGAGGAAACTAGCGGGGGTTACGAGCAGTACTTC. Translating it yields CAISEETSGGYEQYF.

This clonotype was detected only a few times. This chain joins TRBV20-1 and TRBJ2-1; D possibly corresponds to TRBD2 (5 bases). V lost 7 bases and J 5 bases, leaving 21 bases between the germline ends. The CDR3 totals 15 residues. The germline CDR1 and CDR2 sequences are DFQATT and SNEGSKA (reference sequence). The CDR3, as DNA: TGCAGTGGTGTCCCCCCCAGCGGCTACAACAATGAGCAGTTCTTC. Protein sequence: CSGVPPSGYNNEQFF.

This clonotype was counted only a few times. The genes are TRBV10-3 and TRBJ2-3; the match to TRBD1 covers 7 bases. The CDR3 loop spans 14 amino acids. CDR1 is ENHRY, CDR2 SYGVKD, per germline. V lost 8 bases to trimming and J lost 4 bases; unmatched junction nucleotides: 9. CDR3 loop: CAIGEQGSADTQYF. The CDR3 coding sequence is TGTGCCATCGGGGAACAGGGGAGCGCAGATACGCAGTATTTT.

The rearrangement links TRBV19 to TRBJ1-1; D unclear. The length of the CDR3 is 13 residues. The V gene lost 2 bases and the J gene lost 7 bases, with 11 bases spanning the gap. Germline V CDR1 and CDR2: LNHDA, SQIVND (reference sequence). The CDR3 sequence is CASSIRVVGEAFF. The CDR3 nucleotides are TGTGCCAGTAGTATAAGGGTCGTCGGTGAAGCTTTCTTT.

V is TRBV20-1 and J is TRBJ2-2, with 10 bases fitting TRBD1. Trimming took 5 bases from V and 7 from J; bases not matched to a gene: 7. The CDR3 has 14 residues. Germline lookup yields CDR1 DFQATT and CDR2 SNEGSKA (reference sequence). The CDR3 DNA sequence: TGCAGTGCTGACAGGGGGCGAGGTCGCGGGGAGCTGTTTTTT. Its translation is CSADRGRGRGELFF.

This clonotype was detected many times. V usage is TRBV28 and J usage is TRBJ2-5, with unresolved D. The CDR3 runs to 13 residues. Germline CDR1 is MDHEN and CDR2 is SYDVKM. Trimming cost V 2 bases and J 5 bases, with 9 bases left between them. The CDR3 coding sequence is TGTGCCAGCAGTTTACGAAATCCGGAGACCCAGTACTTC. It is translated as CASSLRNPETQYF.

There are many counts of this clonotype. V and J are TRBV20-1 and TRBJ1-5; D ambiguous. V was pared by 5 bases and J by 7 bases, with 12 bases between. The CDR3 consists of 12 residues. Germline values: CDR1 DFQATT, CDR2 SNEGSKA (reference sequence). The CDR3: CSAGLTKQPQHF. DNA for the CDR3: TGCAGTGCTGGCCTCACGAAACAGCCCCAGCATTTT.

This clonotype showed up many times. The chain joins TRBV20-1 to TRBJ2-3, with 11 bases aligning to TRBD2. The germline V gene has CDR1 DFQATT and CDR2 SNEGSKA (reference sequence). V trimming: 6 bases; J trimming: 5 bases; junction bases outside the gene matches: 10. This CDR3 is built from 15 residues. DNA for the CDR3: TGCAGTGCCGACGGGACTAGCGGAACTGAAGATACGCAGTATTTT. Residues: CSADGTSGTEDTQYF.